The T cell receptor (beta chain) described here comes from a study of blood T cells in healthy people across ages. General study findings and limits: The fall in TCR beta diversity per million T cells was roughly linear with age.

Through a sample-barcoded 5' primer and a J-beta primer mix, a second PCR was run for roughly 6 to 12 cycles. Per-sample output comprised a minimum of 2.5 million paired-end reads containing CDR3. MiXCR, applied by TCRdb to the 5' RACE reads, yields one record per CDR3 protein. The table has some 1.8 million distinct CDR3 sequences, more than 35% seen once. As for this clonotype: The antigen remains unidentified.

The germline V gene encodes CDR1 MDHEN and CDR2 SYDVKM. The CDR3 runs 15 residues. The sample providers were healthy Caucasian people from Russia, aged about 6 to 95. The genes are TRBV28 and TRBJ2-4; TRBD1 or TRBD2 may be the D gene (5 bases each). The J call may be wrong; the DNA end is better matched by TRBJ2-7. Sequencing was performed on blood. The sequence was obtained from a human donor in good health. The CDR3 DNA sequence: TGTGCCAGCGGTTCGTTCCAGGGAGCTAACTACGAGCAGTACTTC. Encoded protein: CASGSFQGANYEQYF.